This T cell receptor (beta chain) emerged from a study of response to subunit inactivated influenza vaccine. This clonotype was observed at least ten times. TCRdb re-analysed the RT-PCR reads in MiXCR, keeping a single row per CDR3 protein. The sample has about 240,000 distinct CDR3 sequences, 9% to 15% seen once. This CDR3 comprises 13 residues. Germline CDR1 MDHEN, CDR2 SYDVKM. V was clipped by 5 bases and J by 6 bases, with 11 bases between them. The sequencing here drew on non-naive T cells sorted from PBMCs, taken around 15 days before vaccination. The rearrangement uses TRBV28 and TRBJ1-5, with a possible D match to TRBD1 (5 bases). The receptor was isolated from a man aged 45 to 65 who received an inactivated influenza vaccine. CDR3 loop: CASSTTGGQPQHF. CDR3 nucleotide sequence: TGTGCCAGCAGTACAACGGGGGGTCAGCCCCAGCATTTT.